These T cell receptor beta chains were read from a single sample in a study of blood T cell repertoires in COVID-19. Sequenced by immunoSEQ multiplex PCR; TCRdb stores in-frame clones only, minus some. The sample carries about 210,000 clones, roughly 90% recorded once. What was sequenced was peripheral blood. The receptors were sampled from a woman between 65 and 79 years old with acute or convalescent COVID-19. Both conserved end residues are part of each CDR3. A D gene is named only where the DNA matches it firmly. The listing skips clone size in some rows; elsewhere it reads once, few, many or a size class.

TGCGCCAGCAGCCAAGCTCCGGGACTACCCAATGAGCAGTTCTTC	CASSQAPGLPNEQFF	TRBD2	TRBV4-3	NA	TRBJ2-1
TGTGCCAGCAGCTTAGTAGGCCCCCAGGCAGGGGGCTATGGCTACACCTTC	CASSLVGPQAGGYGYTF	TRBD1	TRBV7-2	NA	TRBJ1-2
TGTGCCAGCAGCTTACGGTACACCGGGGAGCTGTTTTTT	CASSLRYTGELFF	NA	TRBV11-1	NA	TRBJ2-2
TGTGCCAGCAGCTCGCGACTAGCGGGGGCCCACCCAGATACGCAGTATTTT	CASSSRLAGAHPDTQYF	TRBD2	TRBV7-2	NA	TRBJ2-3
TGTGCCAGCAGTGAAGTGACAGCCCCCCTCTATGGCTACACCTTC	CASSEVTAPLYGYTF	NA	TRBV2	NA	TRBJ1-2
TGTGCCAGCAGCCCGGCCGGACAGGGAAAAAACATTCAGTACTTC	CASSPAGQGKNIQYF	TRBD1	TRBV5-6	NA	TRBJ2-4
TGCAGCTACCTGACAGGTCAGGAGGCTTTCTTT	CSYLTGQEAFF	NA	TRBV29-1	NA	TRBJ1-1
TGTGCCAGCTCAGGCCGCGATACGCAGTATTTT	CASSGRDTQYF	NA	TRBV18	few	TRBJ2-3
TGTGCCAGCACACAGTCAGGGGGCGCGGACAATGAGCAGTTCTTC	CASTQSGGADNEQFF	TRBD1	TRBV6-5	NA	TRBJ2-1
TGCGCCAGCAGTGAGTCTGGCGCGGGTGAGACCCAGTACTTC	CASSESGAGETQYF	NA	TRBV10-2	NA	TRBJ2-5
TGCGCCAGCAGTGGACAGCTGAACACTGAAGCTTTCTTT	CASSGQLNTEAFF	NA	TRBV10-1	NA	TRBJ1-1
TGTGCCAGCAGTTTGCCAGGGGGCATCACTGAAGCTTTCTTT	CASSLPGGITEAFF	TRBD1	TRBV28	NA	TRBJ1-1
TGTGCCAGTAGTACGCGAGGCCAACAGGGCATTAAGTACTTC	CASSTRGQQGIKYF	NA	TRBV19	few	TRBJ2-7
TGCAGCGTTGACGGACAGGTCAACACTGAAGCTTTCTTT	CSVDGQVNTEAFF	TRBD1	TRBV29-1	NA	TRBJ1-1
TGTGCCAGCAGACTCAAGACAGGGGTGGGCAATCAGCCCCAGCATTTT	CASRLKTGVGNQPQHF	TRBD1	TRBV27	NA	TRBJ1-5
TGTGCCAGCACCATCTACCCCCAAGAGACCCAGTACTTC	CASTIYPQETQYF	NA	TRBV12-3/TRBV12-4	NA	TRBJ2-5
TGTGCCAGCAGTCCTCGGACAGGGATGGCCAAAAACATTCAGTACTTC	CASSPRTGMAKNIQYF	TRBD1	TRBV7-8	NA	TRBJ2-4
TGTGCCAGCAGCTTGTTAGCGGGATCGGTGGAGCAGTACTTC	CASSLLAGSVEQYF	TRBD2	TRBV11-2	NA	TRBJ2-7
TGCGCCAGCAGCTCCTACCAGGGGAACACCGGGGAGCTGTTTTTT	CASSSYQGNTGELFF	NA	TRBV5-1	NA	TRBJ2-2
TGTGCCAGCAGCAGAGCGGGGGAGTATATAGATGAGCAGTTCTTC	CASSRAGEYIDEQFF	TRBD2	TRBV5-4	NA	TRBJ2-1
TGTGCCAGCAGTTTATCCCTCGGACTAGCGGGAGTCCCCGGGGAGCTGTTTTTT	CASSLSLGLAGVPGELFF	TRBD2	TRBV28	NA	TRBJ2-2
TGTGCCAGCAGCGGACTAGCGAACGACGAGCAGTACTTC	CASSGLANDEQYF	TRBD2	TRBV27	NA	TRBJ2-7
TGTGCCAGTAGTCTTACCGGGACAGGGGTTAAGGGCTATGGCTACACCTTC	CASSLTGTGVKGYGYTF	TRBD1	TRBV19	NA	TRBJ1-2
TGTGCCAGCAGCTTAGCACCTAGCGGGAGGAAGTTCTACGAGCAGTACTTC	CASSLAPSGRKFYEQYF	TRBD2	TRBV7-2	NA	TRBJ2-7
TGTGCCAGCAGCTTGGGAGGATATGGCTACACCTTC	CASSLGGYGYTF	NA	TRBV5-5	NA	TRBJ1-2
TGTGCCAGTAGTATTGTAGCTAGCGGGTTGTCCTCAGCGGAAACCCAGTACTTC	CASSIVASGLSSAETQYF	TRBD2	TRBV19	NA	TRBJ2-5
TGTGCCAGCAGCTTAAAGTTTGCAGGGGGTACGGACGAGCAGTACTTC	CASSLKFAGGTDEQYF	TRBD1	TRBV13	NA	TRBJ2-7
TGTGCCAGCAGTGAAACCAGAACCACAGATACGCAGTATTTT	CASSETRTTDTQYF	NA	TRBV2	NA	TRBJ2-3